This TCR beta chain was recovered during a study of CD8 T cells in ankylosing spondylitis (dated by TCRdb to 2016 to 2017). With respect to the entire study: The study set out to find disease-linked TCR variants by profiling T cell receptor beta repertoires in ankylosing spondylitis patients and healthy donors. The full study cohort was made up of 25 to 30 ankylosing spondylitis patients and approximately 100 healthy donors. Samples of peripheral blood were taken, and for ankylosing spondylitis patients, synovial fluid was collected as well.

The instrument given in TCRdb is Illumina HiSeq 2500. Quantitative 5'-RACE with molecular barcodes was used to prepare TCR beta libraries. From the authors' description of their analysis: A new computational method, built on a probabilistic model of VDJ rearrangement, was used to identify disease-linked TCR variants. TCRdb trimmed the raw reads at Q25, called clones with MiXCR and kept productive beta chains. Rows with a matching CDR3 protein are joined into one entry that keeps the most common DNA and genes. What appears here as the V and J calls and clone size reflects TCRdb's work, not the paper's. The table for this sample lists under 850,000 distinct CDR3 sequences; roughly 19% of them were counted only once. Of the sample, roughly a fifth falls within the top ten clones. This clonotype was counted between two and nine times. Its antigen target is currently unknown. Base qualities are not provided; no much larger clone lies one nucleotide away.

V was cut back by 5 bases and J by 8 bases, leaving a gap of 15 bases between them. The CDR3 runs 13 amino acids, cysteine and phenylalanine included. The DNA shown is the 39-base CDR3, in frame from base 1. From a lookup of the germline V gene, CDR1 and CDR2 are MNHNS and SASEGT. Broad study findings and their caveats: Blood from ankylosing spondylitis patients appeared to be characterized by a TCR beta motif composed of eight highly homologous amino acid variants. Some of the motif variants had been reported before in the synovial fluid and blood of reactive arthritis patients, a finding that suggests common disease-initiation mechanisms. The disease-linked clones were reported to be significantly enriched in matched synovial fluid samples from ankylosing spondylitis patients. The disease-linked clones had a CD8+ phenotype and were found at relatively low frequencies in peripheral blood.

The chain joins TRBV6-1 to TRBJ1-2; matching of 6 bases hints at TRBD1 as the D gene. Source material: blood, either unsorted or a sorted T cell fraction (not recorded which). The clonotype was recovered from a male donor with ankylosing spondylitis. The CDR3 protein sequence reads: CASSPPTGHGYTF. The DNA sequence follows: TGTGCCAGCAGTCCCCCGACAGGCCACGGCTACACCTTC.